Below are 24 T cell receptor beta chains sequenced from a single sample in a study of cytomegalovirus exposure and HLA in healthy donors (dated by TCRdb to 2017 to 2019). Libraries were made using the immunoSEQ multiplex PCR assay. For the multiplex PCR, a mixture combining 60 forward primers for TCR Vbeta segments and 13 reverse primers for TCR Jbeta segments was used. TCRdb took over this immuneACCESS table, retaining in-frame rearrangements with V and J assigned. Such tables are incomplete; in checked studies, under half of the missing clones stem from an unresolved V gene, and the remainder is unexplained. In all, the sample holds under 200,000 clones, and 65% to 85% of those were seen once. In total, the top ten clones hold approximately 6.8% of the sample. The sequenced material came from PBMCs. These receptors originate from a male donor in good health and CMV-seropositive.

The rearrangement links TRBV9 to TRBJ2-1; 7 bases are shared with TRBD2. CDR3 size: 15 residues. J lost 6 bases, V lost 5 bases, and 11 bases had no gene match. Germline V lookup: CDR1 SGDLS, CDR2 YYNGEE. DNA of the CDR3: TGTGCCAGCAGTCTAGGACTAGGCCGGTCCAATGAGCAGTTCTTC. It is translated as CASSLGLGRSNEQFF.

In its sample, this clone was seen a few times. The chain employs TRBV4-2 and TRBJ2-5; 10 bases align to TRBD2. This CDR3 has 17 residues. Germline assignment: CDR1 LGHNA and CDR2 YNFKEQ. V was pared by 0 bases and J by 5 bases, with 9 bases of the junction left unmatched. The chain's CDR3 is CASSQDGPSGSRETQYF. The CDR3 nucleotides read TGTGCCAGCAGCCAAGATGGGCCTAGCGGGAGTCGCGAGACCCAGTACTTC.

V and J are TRBV30 and TRBJ2-7; D possibly corresponds to TRBD1 (5 bases). Trimming pared 3 bases from V and 3 bases from J, leaving 6 bases between. Germline V gene lookup returns CDR1 GTSNPN and CDR2 SVGIG (reference sequence). The CDR3 extends over 11 amino acids. The CDR3 DNA follows: TGTGCCTGGAGGGGGCGCTACGAGCAGTACTTC. It specifies CAWRGRYEQYF.

V and J are TRBV6-5 and TRBJ2-3, with D perhaps matching TRBD1 (5 bases). This CDR3 is built from 15 residues. CDR1 and CDR2 from the germline V gene are MNHEY and SVGAGI. The V end was cut by 6 bases, the J end by 5 bases, with 18 bases between. The CDR3 DNA sequence: TGTGCCAGCAGCTCAGACCTGGGGCCCGGAGATACGCAGTATTTT. Residues: CASSSDLGPGDTQYF.

This sequence joins TRBV6-5 and TRBJ2-1; TRBD1 aligns across 10 bases. The V gene's germline CDR1 is MNHEY and CDR2 SVGAGI. The ends lost 8 bases at V and 7 bases at J; junction bases unmatched: 5. This CDR3 comprises 13 residues. CDR3 loop: CASARDRGNEQFF. Here the CDR3 DNA reads TGTGCCAGCGCCCGGGACAGGGGTAATGAGCAGTTCTTC.

V and J are TRBV27 and TRBJ2-7; 12 bases are a match to TRBD2. Germline V CDR1 and CDR2: MNHEY, SMNVEV (reference sequence). J gave up 9 bases and V 6 bases, and 12 bases lay outside the gene matches. The length of the CDR3 is 15 residues. The CDR3 protein is CASSPGLAGTRGQYF. The CDR3, as DNA: TGTGCCAGCAGCCCTGGACTAGCGGGAACGAGGGGGCAGTACTTC.

The V and J genes are TRBV11-2 and TRBJ1-5; D remains ambiguous. CDR1 is SGHAT and CDR2 is FQNNGV in the germline V gene. Trimming took off 5 bases at V and 1 base at J, with 6 bases between the two ends. This CDR3 has 13 amino acids. The CDR3 sequence is CASSPRSNQPQHF. In DNA, the CDR3 is TGTGCCAGCAGCCCCCGGAGCAATCAGCCCCAGCATTTT. The entire variable domain, with the rest obtained from reference TRBV11-2 and TRBJ1-5, is as follows: EAGVAQSPRYKIIEKRQSVAFWCNPISGHATLYWYQQILGQGPKLLIQFQNNGVVDDSQLPKDRFSAERLKGVDSTLKIQPAKLEDSAVYLCASSPRSNQPQHFGDGTRLSIL.

The chain is built from TRBV7-3 and TRBJ2-1, with 10 bases aligning to TRBD2. This CDR3 is 16 amino acids long. Losses at the gene ends were 2 bases for V and 4 bases for J; bases not matched to a gene: 5. Germline assignment: CDR1 SGHTA and CDR2 FQGTGA. Here the CDR3 DNA reads TGTGCCAGCAGCTTATCAGCGGGAGGGCCGTACAATGAGCAGTTCTTC. Its translation is CASSLSAGGPYNEQFF. Combining the CDR3 with reference TRBV7-3 and TRBJ2-1 gives the whole variable domain GAGVSQTPSNKVTEKGKYVELRCDPISGHTALYWYRQSLGQGPEFLIYFQGTGAADDSGLPNDRFFAVRPEGSVSTLKIQRTERGDSAVYLCASSLSAGGPYNEQFFGPGTRLTVL.

The chain couples TRBV29-1 to TRBJ2-7; D gene uncertain. The length of the CDR3 is 10 residues. Germline V gene lookup returns CDR1 SQVTM and CDR2 ANQGSEA. Deletions cut 4 bases from V and 3 bases from J, with 4 bases between. The CDR3 DNA follows: TGCAGCGTTGCCCACTACGAGCAGTACTTC. This translates into CSVAHYEQYF.

V gene TRBV5-8 combines with J gene TRBJ1-4, with D unresolved. Germline V gene data show CDR1 as SGHTS and CDR2 as YDEGEE. This CDR3 is 15 amino acids long. V shed 3 bases and J shed 6 bases, with 15 bases lying between them. The CDR3: CASSSEGSPYEKLFF. The CDR3 bases are TGTGCCAGCAGCTCCGAGGGCAGCCCATATGAAAAACTGTTTTTT.

The chain links TRBV7-9 to TRBJ2-2, with 10 bases matching TRBD1. With V trimmed by 7 bases and J by 4 bases, 6 bases remained unmatched. Germline V CDR1 and CDR2: SEHNR, FQNEAQ (reference sequence). CDR3 length equals 15 residues. CDR3 amino acids: CASTTGQGFTGELFF. Here the CDR3 DNA reads TGTGCCAGCACCACGGGACAGGGGTTCACCGGGGAGCTGTTTTTT.

V gene TRBV6-5 combines with J gene TRBJ2-3; 14 nucleotides align to TRBD2. This CDR3 has 14 residues. CDR1 and CDR2 (germline): MNHEY, SVGAGI. V lost 10 bases to trimming and J lost 5 bases; unmatched junction nucleotides: 5. The CDR3 spells CATRGLAGVDTQYF. For the CDR3, the DNA is TGTGCCACCCGGGGACTAGCGGGGGTAGATACGCAGTATTTT.

This clone was observed a few times. The genes are TRBV5-1 and TRBJ2-3; 7 nucleotides align to TRBD2. The CDR3 is 16 amino acids. The ends lost 0 bases at V and 1 base at J; junction bases unmatched: 5. Germline V gives CDR1 SGHRS, CDR2 YFSETQ. The CDR3 region is CASSLGREWGTDTQYF. The CDR3 nucleotides are TGCGCCAGCAGCTTGGGGCGGGAGTGGGGCACAGATACGCAGTATTTT.

CDR3 nucleotide sequence: TGTGCCAGCAGCAACACAGGGGGCCTGAATGGCTACACCTTC. It encodes CASSNTGGLNGYTF. The chain carries TRBV7-9 and TRBJ1-2, with 9 bases that match TRBD1. The CDR3 loop spans 14 amino acids. Germline lookup yields CDR1 SEHNR and CDR2 FQNEAQ (reference sequence). The ends lost 5 bases at V and 6 bases at J; junction bases unmatched: 7.

The chain carries TRBV15 and TRBJ2-1; D remains ambiguous. Germline CDR1 and CDR2: LNHNV and YYDKDF (reference sequence). The CDR3 extends over 13 amino acids. Between the trimmed V and J ends, which lost 9 bases and 6 bases, there was a span of 15 bases. CDR3 DNA sequence: TGTGCCACGAAATTGGCGGCGGTCAATGAGCAGTTCTTC. Translated: CATKLAAVNEQFF.

This chain links TRBV4-1 with TRBJ2-1; 14 bases agree with TRBD2. The CDR3 totals 19 residues. V trimming: 2 bases; J trimming: 4 bases; junction bases outside the gene matches: 10. Germline V gene sequence: CDR1 MGHRA, CDR2 YSYEKL. CDR3: CASSQIGTSGRVRYNEQFF. In DNA form, the CDR3 reads TGCGCCAGCAGCCAAATCGGGACTAGCGGGAGAGTTCGGTACAATGAGCAGTTCTTC.

This chain connects TRBV4-3 to TRBJ2-2; D uncertain. There are 17 residues in the CDR3. Germline CDR1 is LGHNA and CDR2 is YSLEER. Trimming pared 0 bases from V and 1 base from J, leaving 12 bases between. The CDR3 reads CASSQDPHRGNTGELFF. As DNA, the CDR3 is TGCGCCAGCAGCCAAGACCCCCACCGCGGGAACACCGGGGAGCTGTTTTTT.

This sequence joins TRBV11-3 and TRBJ2-1, with 7 positions matching TRBD2. The V and J ends lost 3 bases and 0 bases, in that order; junction bases with no gene match: 14. The germline V gene encodes CDR1 SGHNT and CDR2 YENEEA. The CDR3 spans 19 residues. The CDR3 here is CASSFIPSFGGSSYNEQFF. The CDR3 nucleotides are TGTGCCAGCAGCTTCATCCCATCCTTCGGCGGGAGCTCCTACAATGAGCAGTTCTTC.

This rearrangement joins TRBV4-1 to TRBJ1-5; D is undetermined. Trimming took off 0 bases at V and 0 bases at J, with 6 bases between the two ends. CDR1 MGHRA and CDR2 YSYEKL come from the germline V gene. This CDR3 spans 15 amino acids. The CDR3 is CASSQDRFSNQPQHF. CDR3 nucleotides: TGCGCCAGCAGCCAAGACAGATTTAGCAATCAGCCCCAGCATTTT.

This clone was recorded a few times. This chain links TRBV28 with TRBJ2-6; 8 bases fit TRBD1. The CDR3 is 16 residues long. Germline values: CDR1 MDHEN, CDR2 SYDVKM. V was clipped by 6 bases and J by 4 bases; unmatched bases: 8. CDR3 coding DNA: TGTGCCAGCAGGCCGACAGGGGAGGTGGGGGCCAACGTCCTGACTTTC. This sequence encodes CASRPTGEVGANVLTF.

The rearrangement joins TRBV14 to TRBJ1-1; the match to TRBD1 covers 9 bases. J was trimmed by 4 bases and V by 1 base; bases with no gene match: 1. The CDR3 is made up of 14 amino acids. Germline V gene lookup returns CDR1 SGHDN and CDR2 FVKESK. CDR3 sequence reads: CASSQGQGGTEAFF. The DNA of the CDR3 is TGTGCCAGCAGCCAAGGACAGGGGGGCACTGAAGCTTTCTTT.

The V and J genes are TRBV7-9 and TRBJ2-4, with no clear D. CDR3 length: 14 residues. Germline CDR1 SEHNR, CDR2 FQNEAQ (reference sequence). The germline V and J ends were trimmed by 2 bases and 5 bases, with 10 bases remaining between them. The CDR3 coding sequence is TGTGCCAGCAGCTTACTGACTGGCGAAAACATTCAGTACTTC. Amino acid sequence: CASSLLTGENIQYF. Using reference TRBV7-9 and TRBJ2-4 for the parts outside the CDR3, the full variable domain is DTGVSQNPRHKITKRGQNVTFRCDPISEHNRLYWYRQTLGQGPEFLTYFQNEAQLEKSRLLSDRFSAERPKGSFSTLEIQRTEQGDSAMYLCASSLLTGENIQYFGAGTRLSVL.

On this clone: The junction differs from germline at one of its ends, possibly a read error. The sample has other DNA sequences that encode this CDR3 too. This chain uses TRBV7-3 with TRBJ2-3; 12 bases match TRBD2. Germline loops: CDR1 SGHTA, CDR2 FQGTGA. This CDR3 comprises 15 residues. CDR3 sequence reads: CASSATSGGTDTQYF. The CDR3 region has the DNA TGTGCCAGCAGCGCGACTAGCGGGGGCACAGACACGCAGTATTTT.

V usage is TRBV9 and J usage is TRBJ2-7; 8 positions match TRBD1. Looked up from germline, CDR1 is SGDLS and CDR2 is YYNGEE. The V and J ends lost 0 bases and 3 bases, in that order; junction bases with no gene match: 5. This CDR3 comprises 15 residues. CDR3 DNA: TGTGCCAGCAGCGTAGAGGGACAGGCTTTCTACGAGCAGTACTTC. Its protein is CASSVEGQAFYEQYF.